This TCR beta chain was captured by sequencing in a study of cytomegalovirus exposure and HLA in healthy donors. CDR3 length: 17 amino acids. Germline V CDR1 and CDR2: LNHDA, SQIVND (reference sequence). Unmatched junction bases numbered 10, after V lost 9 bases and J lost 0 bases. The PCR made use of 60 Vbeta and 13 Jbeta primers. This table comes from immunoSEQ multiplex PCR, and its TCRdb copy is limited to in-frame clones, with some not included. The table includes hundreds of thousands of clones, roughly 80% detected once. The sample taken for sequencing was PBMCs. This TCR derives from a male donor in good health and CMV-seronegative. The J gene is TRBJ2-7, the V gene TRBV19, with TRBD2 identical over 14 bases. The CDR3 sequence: CASAGLAGVRSSYEQYF. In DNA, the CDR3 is TGTGCCAGCGCGGGACTAGCGGGAGTCCGGAGCTCCTACGAGCAGTACTTC.